These 27 T cell receptor beta chains originate from one sample sequenced in a study of T cell responses to AZD1222 COVID-19 vaccine. Produced via immunoSEQ multiplex PCR; TCRdb's table is partial and in-frame only. The sample consists of 90,000 to 150,000 clones, about 90% of them appearing once. The material sequenced was peripheral blood, taken on day 0 of AZD1222 vaccination. The receptors here all came from an adult in good health.

The rearrangement joins TRBV6-5 to TRBJ2-2; D remains ambiguous. This CDR3 comprises 14 residues. Germline V CDR1 and CDR2: MNHEY, SVGAGI. V shed 5 bases and J shed 3 bases, with 10 bases lying between them. The CDR3 DNA sequence: TGTGCCAGCAGTCCCCGACAACACACCGGGGAGCTGTTTTTT. Encoded protein: CASSPRQHTGELFF.

The chain combines TRBV4-1 with TRBJ2-7, with D possibly TRBD1 on 5 matching bases. Germline values: CDR1 MGHRA, CDR2 YSYEKL. Trimming pared 6 bases from V and 2 bases from J, leaving 14 bases between. This CDR3 has 14 residues. The CDR3 nucleotides read TGCGCCAGCAGGTCTGATCAGGGTCCCTACGAGCAGTACTTC. It yields the protein CASRSDQGPYEQYF.

This chain joins TRBV6-5 and TRBJ1-1; D gene unclear. CDR3 size: 13 residues. Per the germline V gene, CDR1 is MNHEY and CDR2 is SVGAGI. V dropped 2 bases and J dropped 3 bases, with 7 bases sitting between them. CDR3: CASSYGSHTEAFF. DNA for the CDR3: TGTGCCAGCAGTTACGGGAGTCACACTGAAGCTTTCTTT.

This chain uses TRBV29-1 with TRBJ1-1; the D gene is possibly TRBD1 (6 bases). Trimming shortened V by 7 bases and J by 10 bases, and 16 bases separated the two germline ends. The CDR3 consists of 11 residues. Germline CDR1 is SQVTM and CDR2 is ANQGSEA. The CDR3 here is CSGRGGRGAFF. CDR3 coding DNA: TGCAGCGGAAGGGGGGGCCGGGGAGCTTTCTTT.

The chain couples TRBV2 to TRBJ2-1; D is perhaps TRBD1 or TRBD2 (5 bases each). Looked up from germline, CDR1 is SNHLY and CDR2 is FYNNEI. The V end was cut by 2 bases, the J end by 0 bases, with 11 bases between. This CDR3 contains 16 residues. The CDR3 DNA reads as TGTGCCAGCAGTGAAAGGGGAGTAGTCTCCTACAATGAGCAGTTCTTC. Its protein is CASSERGVVSYNEQFF.

This chain connects TRBV12-5 to TRBJ2-7; 9 positions agree with TRBD1. J lost 7 bases, V lost 7 bases, and 8 bases had no gene match. CDR1 and CDR2 (germline): LGHNT, FRNRAP. This CDR3 region has 13 residues. CDR3 sequence (DNA): TGTGCTAGTGCCTTTGGACAGGGGAGAGAGCAGTACTTC. This gives the protein CASAFGQGREQYF.

A note on this clone: This specimen includes other DNA sequences encoding the same CDR3. The chain links TRBV12-3 or TRBV12-4 to TRBJ2-5; D gene ambiguous. This CDR3 spans 11 amino acids. Trimming cost V 2 bases and J 5 bases, with 3 bases left between them. The CDR3 here is CASSLSETQYF. DNA of the CDR3: TGTGCCAGCAGTTTATCGGAGACCCAGTACTTC.

The chain is built from TRBV5-1 and TRBJ2-7; 9 bases align to TRBD2. Germline-derived CDR1 and CDR2 are SGHRS and YFSETQ. The CDR3 loop spans 16 amino acids. J gave up 1 base and V 3 bases, and 8 bases lay outside the gene matches. The CDR3 bases are TGCGCCAGCAGCTCCGCCAGTAGCGGGAGTTCCTACGAGCAGTACTTC. Its protein product is CASSSASSGSSYEQYF.

V and J are TRBV28 and TRBJ2-5; the match to TRBD1 covers 7 bases. V shed 3 bases and J 5 bases; nucleotides not matched to a gene: 12. The CDR3 extends over 16 amino acids. The germline gives CDR1 MDHEN, CDR2 SYDVKM. The CDR3, as DNA: TGTGCCAGCAGTTTCCAGGGGGTAGGCCGCCAGGAGACCCAGTACTTC. Encoded protein: CASSFQGVGRQETQYF.

In its sample, this clone was seen once. The chain uses TRBV3-1 (or the pseudogene TRBV3-2) and TRBJ1-3, with D possibly being TRBD1 (5 bases). Trimming took 2 bases from V and 0 from J, leaving 14 bases between them. Germline CDR1 reads LGHDT; CDR2 reads YNNKEL (reference sequence). The CDR3 runs 17 residues. The CDR3 coding sequence is TGTGCCAGCAGCCAAAGGGGTGGCGGTAACTCTGGAAACACCATATATTTT. Amino acid sequence: CASSQRGGGNSGNTIYF.

The rearrangement uses TRBV5-1 and TRBJ2-7, with a possible D match to TRBD2 (5 bases). Per germline, CDR1 SGHRS and CDR2 YFSETQ. The length of the CDR3 is 14 residues. Trimming removed 1 base at V and 2 bases at J, with 10 bases between. The CDR3 region has the DNA TGCGCCAGCAGCTTGTTCGGGAATGCCTACGAGCAGTACTTC. Translation: CASSLFGNAYEQYF.

This chain uses TRBV11-2 with TRBJ1-4; 9 bases match TRBD1. Losses at the gene ends were 5 bases for V and 0 bases for J; bases not matched to a gene: 13. In germline, CDR1 is SGHAT, CDR2 FQNNGV. The CDR3 extends over 19 amino acids. CDR3 coding DNA: TGTGCCAGCAGCGGACTGAGGGGACAGGGAGCCGCAACTAATGAAAAACTGTTTTTT. It specifies CASSGLRGQGAATNEKLFF.

This chain uses TRBV27 with TRBJ2-4; D ambiguous. The CDR3 is made up of 11 amino acids. Trimming removed 3 bases at V and 6 bases at J, with 3 bases between. The germline gives CDR1 MNHEY, CDR2 SMNVEV (reference sequence). The chain's CDR3 is CASSLGNIQYF. The CDR3 coding sequence is TGTGCCAGCAGTTTGGGAAACATTCAGTACTTC.

This rearrangement joins TRBV6-2 or TRBV6-3 to TRBJ1-5; D remains unclear. The CDR3 spans 14 residues. V was cut by 3 bases and J by 4 bases, with 10 bases left in between. The germline gives CDR1 MNHEY, CDR2 SVGEGT. DNA of the CDR3: TGTGCCAGCAGTTATTATCCGGGGAATCAGCCCCAGCATTTT. Its translation: CASSYYPGNQPQHF.

The chain recombines TRBV28 with TRBJ1-5; D possibly corresponds to TRBD1 (5 bases). CDR1 and CDR2 (germline): MDHEN, SYDVKM. The CDR3 sequence is 14 residues long. Between the trimmed V and J ends, which lost 7 bases and 3 bases, there was a span of 13 bases. In DNA form, the CDR3 reads TGTGCCAGCACTGGGCGGGGGGACAATCAGCCCCAGCATTTT. Protein sequence: CASTGRGDNQPQHF.

The gene calls are TRBV7-9 and TRBJ1-2; TRBD1 matches at 8 bases. The CDR3 has 13 amino acids. V lost 3 bases to trimming and J lost 7 bases; unmatched junction nucleotides: 4. CDR1 SEHNR and CDR2 FQNEAQ come from the germline V gene (reference sequence). The CDR3 DNA follows: TGTGCCAGCAGCTTCTCGGGACAGGCTGGCTACACCTTC. Its protein product is CASSFSGQAGYTF.

The chain combines TRBV18 with TRBJ1-2; no definite D call. This CDR3 region has 13 residues. Trimming left V 1 base short and J 6 bases short, with 9 bases between. Germline CDR1 and CDR2: KGHSH and LQKENI. CDR3: CASSPQGRDGYTF. The CDR3 coding sequence is TGTGCCAGCTCACCACAGGGTCGGGATGGCTACACCTTC. Full variable domain (outside the CDR3, taken from reference TRBV18 and TRBJ1-2): NAGVMQNPRHLVRRRGQEARLRCSPMKGHSHVYWYRQLPEEGLKFMVYLQKENIIDESGMPKERFSAEFPKEGPSILRIQQVVRGDSAAYFCASSPQGRDGYTFGSGTRLTVV.

The chain joins TRBV2 to TRBJ1-1, with D uncertain. Trimming left V 8 bases short and J 0 bases short, with 7 bases between. Germline loops: CDR1 SNHLY, CDR2 FYNNEI. CDR3 length: 12 residues. The CDR3 bases are TGTGCCAGCTTTCGAGTGAACACTGAAGCTTTCTTT. The encoded protein is CASFRVNTEAFF.

Only one count was recorded for this clone. The chain uses TRBV6-6 and TRBJ1-5; D possibly corresponds to TRBD1 (6 bases). CDR3 length: 16 amino acids. In germline, CDR1 is MNHNY, CDR2 SVGAGI (reference sequence). Trimming removed 4 bases at V and 0 bases at J, with 13 bases between. The CDR3: CASSSFQGLSNQPQHF. The CDR3 DNA follows: TGTGCCAGCAGTTCATTTCAGGGGCTTAGCAATCAGCCCCAGCATTTT.

This rearrangement joins TRBV27 to TRBJ1-2; D is uncertain. The CDR3 covers 14 residues. V was cut by 5 bases and J by 0 bases, with 10 bases left in between. The germline V gene encodes CDR1 MNHEY and CDR2 SMNVEV (reference sequence). CDR3 region: CASSPVQPNYGYTF. The CDR3 nucleotides read TGTGCCAGCAGTCCAGTACAGCCTAACTATGGCTACACCTTC.

The J gene is TRBJ1-3, the V gene TRBV3-1 (or the pseudogene TRBV3-2); D is possibly TRBD1 (6 bases). The CDR3 is made up of 15 amino acids. Per the germline V gene, CDR1 is LGHDT and CDR2 is YNNKEL (reference sequence). The V and J ends lost 0 bases and 4 bases respectively, with 10 bases between them. CDR3: CASSQEGTLGNTIYF. The CDR3 DNA reads as TGTGCCAGCAGCCAAGAAGGGACACTCGGAAACACCATATATTTT.

The chain recombines TRBV5-1 with TRBJ1-1; D gene unclear. The CDR3 has 15 amino acids. The V gene's germline CDR1 is SGHRS and CDR2 YFSETQ. Trimming shortened V by 0 bases and J by 0 bases, and 9 bases separated the two germline ends. Here the CDR3 DNA reads TGCGCCAGCAGCTTGGCGGCGGGTCTGAACACTGAAGCTTTCTTT. It yields the protein CASSLAAGLNTEAFF.

This clone was seen just once. V is TRBV20-1 and J is TRBJ2-7; D not resolved. The CDR3 loop spans 11 amino acids. V was trimmed by 6 bases and J by 3 bases, leaving 9 bases between them. Looked up from germline, CDR1 is DFQATT and CDR2 is SNEGSKA (reference sequence). The DNA of the CDR3 is TGCAGTGCGACCGGTGGCTACGAGCAGTACTTC. Amino acids: CSATGGYEQYF.

For the CDR3, the DNA is TGTGCCAGCAGCTTCGGACTCTCTAACAATGAGCAGTTCTTC. This codes for CASSFGLSNNEQFF. V gene TRBV11-1 combines with J gene TRBJ2-1, with D possibly matching TRBD2 (5 bases). The CDR3 extends over 14 amino acids. Trimming removed 3 bases from V and 5 bases from J, with 11 bases in between. Germline CDR1 reads SGHAT; CDR2 reads FQDESV (reference sequence).

The chain couples TRBV7-3 to TRBJ2-2; 9 nucleotides line up with TRBD2. The junction had 15 bases not matched to a gene; V was cut back by 4 bases and J by 6 bases. Per the germline V gene, CDR1 is SGHTA and CDR2 is FQGTGA. CDR3 size: 18 residues. The CDR3 bases are TGTGCCAGCAGCTCCCTCGGACTAGCGAGATCCTATTCCGGGGAGCTGTTTTTT. It encodes CASSSLGLARSYSGELFF.

The chain joins TRBV18 to TRBJ2-1; no definite D call. Trimming stripped 3 bases from V and 9 bases from J, with 9 bases between. This CDR3 comprises 12 residues. Germline assignment: CDR1 KGHSH and CDR2 LQKENI. This CDR3 reads CASSPPFIEQFF. CDR3 in DNA: TGTGCCAGCTCACCCCCTTTTATTGAGCAGTTCTTC.

The chain recombines TRBV27 with TRBJ2-3; tentatively, D is TRBD1 (5 bases). V shed 7 bases and J shed 2 bases, with 10 bases lying between them. This CDR3 has 13 residues. Germline V gene data show CDR1 as MNHEY and CDR2 as SMNVEV (reference sequence). The CDR3 sequence: CASTQGLTDTQYF. The CDR3 DNA reads TGTGCCAGCACGCAGGGTCTCACAGATACGCAGTATTTT.